The 20 T cell receptor beta chains below come from one sample, sequenced in a study of blood T cell repertoires in COVID-19. Clones were sequenced by immunoSEQ multiplex PCR, and TCRdb holds only the in-frame ones, with some missing. Of about 170,000 clones in the sample, around four fifths were seen once. The sequencing sample was made of peripheral blood. These receptors were obtained from a woman aged 70-85 years with COVID-19, enrolled during active disease.

This chain uses TRBV27 with TRBJ2-7, with 15 bases that match TRBD2. The germline gives CDR1 MNHEY, CDR2 SMNVEV (reference sequence). After removal of 1 base from V and 7 bases from J, the junction contained 5 bases not matched to a gene. CDR3 size: 16 residues. The DNA of the CDR3 is TGTGCCAGCAGTTTATGGACTAGCGGGAGGGCGCGGGAGCAGTACTTC. Its translation is CASSLWTSGRAREQYF.

Only one count was recorded for this clone. This may come from a read error, since a much larger clone is one base off. The rearrangement joins TRBV27 to TRBJ2-3; 7 bases are a match to TRBD1. The germline CDR1 and CDR2 sequences are MNHEY and SMNVEV (reference sequence). The CDR3 loop spans 12 amino acids. The CDR3 loop is CTSHRTGDTQYF. CDR3 sequence (DNA): TGTACCAGTCACCGGACAGGAGATACGCAGTATTTT.

J is TRBJ1-2 and V is TRBV28, with D unresolved. The germline V gene encodes CDR1 MDHEN and CDR2 SYDVKM. V lost 7 bases to trimming and J lost 1 base, with 16 bases between them. There are 15 residues in the CDR3. This CDR3 reads CASKVVGVDNYGYTF. CDR3 bases: TGTGCCAGCAAAGTAGTCGGAGTAGATAACTATGGCTACACCTTC.

This chain joins TRBV21-1 and TRBJ1-5; the table gives TRBD1 as D, unverified against the DNA. TRBV21-1 is shown as a pseudogene. The CDR3 is 15 amino acids. The CDR3 DNA reads as TGTGCCAGCAGCAAGGCCAGGGAAAGCAATCAGCCCCAGCATTTT. It codes for CASSKARESNQPQHF.

The chain links TRBV6-2 or TRBV6-3 to TRBJ1-5, with 8 bases matching TRBD1. This CDR3 has 16 residues. V lost 5 bases, J lost 2 bases, and 8 bases stayed unmatched. Germline V gene lookup returns CDR1 MNHEY and CDR2 SVGEGT. The CDR3 DNA sequence: TGTGCCAGCAGTCCGACAGGGGTACTTCGCAATCAGCCCCAGCATTTT. Encoded protein: CASSPTGVLRNQPQHF.

This clone has just one count. V usage is TRBV6-5 and J usage is TRBJ2-3, with TRBD2 matching 7 bases. The CDR3 runs 13 residues. With V trimmed by 7 bases and J by 2 bases, 3 bases remained unmatched. Per the germline V gene, CDR1 is MNHEY and CDR2 is SVGAGI. The CDR3, as DNA: TGTGCCAGCACGGGGGGTATCACAGATACGCAGTATTTT. Translated: CASTGGITDTQYF.

CDR3 DNA sequence: TGTGCCAGCAGTTTCGGACAGGTGGCCACTGAAGCTTTCTTT. Protein: CASSFGQVATEAFF. This sequence joins TRBV6-5 and TRBJ1-1, with 7 bases identical to TRBD1. The trim removed 4 bases at V and 4 bases at J, leaving 6 bases unmatched. Looked up from germline, CDR1 is MNHEY and CDR2 is SVGAGI. This CDR3 comprises 14 residues.

The chain carries TRBV5-4 and TRBJ1-2; maybe TRBD1 (5 bases). Trimming pared 6 bases from V and 6 bases from J, leaving 9 bases between. The CDR3 runs 11 residues. The germline V gene has CDR1 SGHNT and CDR2 YYREEE (reference sequence). The CDR3 loop is CASNGGDGYTF. The CDR3 DNA sequence: TGTGCCAGCAACGGGGGGGATGGCTACACCTTC.

The chain employs TRBV4-1 and TRBJ2-1, with TRBD1 matching 11 bases. Germline trimming cut 2 bases from V and 8 bases from J; bases unmatched to any gene: 8. The CDR3 has 16 amino acids. Germline V gene lookup returns CDR1 MGHRA and CDR2 YSYEKL. The CDR3 sequence is CASSQFGTGGGYEQFF. For the CDR3, the DNA is TGCGCCAGCAGCCAATTCGGGACAGGGGGGGGATATGAGCAGTTCTTC.

The chain uses TRBV30 and TRBJ1-2; 11 positions match TRBD1. Trimming removed 3 bases from V and 9 bases from J; junction bases left unmatched: 9. The CDR3 sequence is 14 residues long. The germline CDR1 and CDR2 sequences are GTSNPN and SVGIG (reference sequence). For the CDR3, the DNA is TGTGCCTGGAGCCCCGGGGGACAGGGGGATAGCTACACCTTC. Its translation is CAWSPGGQGDSYTF.

J is TRBJ2-7 and V is TRBV13; D may be TRBD1 (5 bases). Germline loops: CDR1 PRHDT, CDR2 FYEKMQ (reference sequence). CDR3 length: 18 amino acids. V was trimmed by 0 bases and J by 0 bases, leaving 18 bases between them. The CDR3 here is CASSLGGSGSPLSYEQYF. The CDR3 nucleotides read TGTGCCAGCAGCTTAGGTGGGTCAGGGTCTCCTCTCTCCTACGAGCAGTACTTC. Filled out from reference TRBV13 and TRBJ2-7, the complete variable domain reads AAGVIQSPRHLIKEKRETATLKCYPIPRHDTVYWYQQGPGQDPQFLISFYEKMQSDKGSIPDRFSAQQFSDYHSELNMSSLELGDSALYFCASSLGGSGSPLSYEQYFGPGTRLTVT.

The rearrangement joins TRBV30 to TRBJ1-2, with 9 bases aligning to TRBD1. This CDR3 is built from 14 residues. Germline assignment: CDR1 GTSNPN and CDR2 SVGIG (reference sequence). Trimming removed 1 base from V and 5 bases from J; junction bases left unmatched: 5. For the CDR3, the DNA is TGTGCCTGGAGTGGACAGGGGGAAGGGTATGGCTACACCTTC. Translation: CAWSGQGEGYGYTF.

The chain couples TRBV7-2 to TRBJ2-7, with 11 bases that match TRBD2. The V gene end was trimmed by 1 base and the J gene end by 4 bases; junction bases not matched to a gene: 3. Germline V gives CDR1 SGHTA, CDR2 FQGNSA. There are 15 residues in the CDR3. The CDR3 nucleotides read TGTGCCAGCAGCTTAGAGGGACTAGCGGAATACGAGCAGTACTTC. It yields the protein CASSLEGLAEYEQYF.

V usage is TRBV2 and J usage is TRBJ1-1; D may be TRBD1 (5 bases). CDR1 SNHLY and CDR2 FYNNEI come from the germline V gene. Deletions cut 10 bases from V and 1 base from J, with 13 bases between. The CDR3 runs 13 residues. The DNA of the CDR3 is TGTGCCACCATAATAGACAGGAACACTGAAGCTTTCTTT. Residues: CATIIDRNTEAFF.

The chain couples TRBV15 to TRBJ1-4; TRBD1 matches at 7 bases. Germline V gene data show CDR1 as LNHNV and CDR2 as YYDKDF (reference sequence). The CDR3 loop spans 13 amino acids. Losses at the gene ends were 5 bases for V and 5 bases for J; bases not matched to a gene: 2. The CDR3 spells CATSGGQNEKLFF. The CDR3 nucleotides read TGTGCCACCAGCGGGGGACAGAATGAAAAACTGTTTTTT.

J is TRBJ1-2 and V is TRBV9; a possible D gene is TRBD1 (5 bases). From germline, CDR1 is SGDLS and CDR2 YYNGEE. The CDR3 covers 13 residues. V lost 2 bases, J lost 8 bases, and 13 bases lay in between. CDR3 bases: TGTGCCAGCAGCGTCTCAGGGTATTTGGGCTACACCTTC. The encoded protein is CASSVSGYLGYTF.

The chain recombines TRBV5-1 with TRBJ1-1; perhaps TRBD1 as D (6 bases). Germline V lookup: CDR1 SGHRS, CDR2 YFSETQ. Trimming pared 4 bases from V and 8 bases from J, leaving 12 bases between. The CDR3 is 12 amino acids. CDR3 amino acids: CASSATGKEAFF. CDR3 coding DNA: TGCGCCAGCAGCGCAACAGGGAAGGAAGCTTTCTTT.

This clone was observed a few times. This chain connects TRBV27 to TRBJ1-2; D is possibly TRBD1 (5 bases). The CDR3 contains 14 residues. V dropped 6 bases and J dropped 0 bases, with 11 bases sitting between them. Germline V CDR1 and CDR2: MNHEY, SMNVEV (reference sequence). CDR3 nucleotide sequence: TGTGCCAGCAGAGGGGCTACAGCTAACTATGGCTACACCTTC. Translated: CASRGATANYGYTF.

The genes are TRBV19 and TRBJ1-1, with D tentatively TRBD1 (6 bases). CDR3 length: 14 residues. V lost 7 bases to trimming and J lost 0 bases, with 12 bases between them. Germline CDR1 and CDR2: LNHDA and SQIVND (reference sequence). CDR3 sequence (DNA): TGTGCCAGTACCCTAACAGGGATGAACACTGAAGCTTTCTTT. Protein sequence: CASTLTGMNTEAFF.

This sequence joins TRBV3-1 (or the pseudogene TRBV3-2) and TRBJ2-3; D perhaps matches TRBD2 (6 bases). V was cut by 3 bases and J by 4 bases, with 11 bases left in between. CDR3 length equals 14 residues. Looked up from germline, CDR1 is LGHDT and CDR2 is YNNKEL (reference sequence). CDR3 protein: CASSHTGASDTQYF. CDR3 DNA sequence: TGTGCCAGCAGCCATACGGGAGCTTCAGATACGCAGTATTTT.